This TCR beta chain appears in the sequencing data of a study of T cells in Graves' hyperthyroidism and ophthalmopathy. The study, taken as a whole, reports: The model forecast ophthalmopathy, anticipating it by a median approximately 6.2 months before onset. A model of 13 V-J pairs discriminated ophthalmopathy from stable hyperthyroidism. Most thyroid-expanded clonotypes above 0.001 were also found in blood.

In the case of this clonotype: Antigen: not known.

The CDR3 has 15 amino acids. Germline CDR1 reads LGHNA; CDR2 reads YNFKEQ. After removal of 3 bases from V and 1 base from J, the junction contained 2 bases not matched to a gene. Researchers amplified the TCR beta CDR3 regions from RNA transcripts. When the TCR CDR3 underwent first-round RT-PCR, the HTBI primer set was used. TCRdb re-called the multiplex PCR reads through MiXCR, storing one row per CDR3 protein. Among under 700,000 distinct CDR3 sequences listed, 15% to 20% were seen once. Based on clinical symptoms, serum thyroxine and TRAb, thyroid ultrasound and orbital computed tomography, diagnoses were reached.

The genes are TRBV4-2 and TRBJ2-2; 7 bases are shared with TRBD1. The sequence was collected from a woman younger than 30 with Graves' hyperthyroidism. The sample was blood. The CDR3 sequence is CASSQGQLNTGELFF. CDR3 DNA sequence: TGTGCCAGCAGCCAGGGACAGCTGAACACCGGGGAGCTGTTTTTT.